This TCR beta chain is drawn from a study of blood T cell repertoires in COVID-19. Authors' methods: Scientists estimated how many nucleated cells there were by amplifying reference gene primers. Assay used: immunoSEQ multiplex PCR; TCRdb lists only in-frame clones, some missing. V, J and clone size reflect that table, while D and trimming were determined from the DNA. Counted here are some 120,000 clones, 65% to 85% occurring once; the ten biggest clones make up less than 2%. This TCR was sampled from a man aged 65 to 85 with acute or convalescent COVID-19. Sequencing was performed on peripheral blood.

The CDR3 DNA follows: TGTGCCAGCAGCCAAGGAGCAGGGATGGTACCCGTGACCCAGTACTTC. It encodes CASSQGAGMVPVTQYF. This chain connects TRBV3-1 (or the pseudogene TRBV3-2) to TRBJ2-5, with D possibly being TRBD1 (5 bases). The CDR3 is 16 amino acids. V lost 1 base and J lost 7, with 19 bases in between. Germline V gene data show CDR1 as LGHDT and CDR2 as YNNKEL (reference sequence).